This TCR beta chain stems from a study of spatial heterogeneity in lung cancer. Looking at the study overall: There were consistently more beta-chain sequences detected than alpha-chain sequences. Regarding the study as a whole: How many expanded intratumoral alpha and beta TCRs were present tracked the tumor mutation count, which was a count of nonsynonymous mutations. Estimates put coverage of tumor T cells near 7% for alpha and 13% for beta chains.

The CDR3 extends over 18 amino acids. Trimming stripped 4 bases from V and 3 bases from J, with 27 bases between. Germline values: CDR1 GTSNPN, CDR2 SVGIG (reference sequence). Time point: sample taken at primary tumor resection. Donation came from approximately 69 patients with untreated early-stage non-small cell lung cancer. Unsorted whole RNA from tumor, nontumor lung or frozen PBMC underwent sequencing. TCRdb used MiXCR to reprocess the 5' RACE reads, holding one entry per CDR3 protein. Altogether around 11,000 distinct CDR3 sequences are present, approximately 8.7% being singletons, with the ten largest covering about 22%. In this sample, this clonotype turned up many times. Its antigen is as yet unknown.

The sequence derives from a female donor with early-stage non-small cell lung cancer. The rearrangement links TRBV30 to TRBJ1-1; weak D call: TRBD1 (5 bases). The specimen comprised lung tumor tissue, sampled at surgery. The CDR3 DNA follows: TGTGCCTGGACTGGCTTCGGGGGTAGAGGAGCCGACGACACTGAAGCTTTCTTT. It yields the protein CAWTGFGGRGADDTEAFF.